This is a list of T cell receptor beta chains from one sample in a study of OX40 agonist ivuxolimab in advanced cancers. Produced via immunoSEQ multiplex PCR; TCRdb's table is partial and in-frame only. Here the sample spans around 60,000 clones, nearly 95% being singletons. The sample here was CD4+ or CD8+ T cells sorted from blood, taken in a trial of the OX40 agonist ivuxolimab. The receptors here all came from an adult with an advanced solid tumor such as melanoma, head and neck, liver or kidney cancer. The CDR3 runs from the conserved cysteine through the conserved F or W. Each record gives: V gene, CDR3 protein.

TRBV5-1	CASSLLAAQETQYF
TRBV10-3	CAISEDSYEQYF
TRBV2	CASSEQGSTEAFF
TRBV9	CASSVGARPTYEQYF
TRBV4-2	CASSPTGTVNYGYTF
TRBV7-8	CASSLGTGDTEAFF
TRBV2	CASSEFLATSNNEQFF
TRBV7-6	CASSFSRGTGELFF
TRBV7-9	CASSHGTGVYEQYF
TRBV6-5	CASSYSGVTGELFF
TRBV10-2	CASGLAGYEQYF
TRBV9	CASSPRRLAGDEQFF
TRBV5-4	CASSLFVGDAWGYTF